The following is a T cell receptor beta chain sequence with its context. As handled by the study authors: Reference gene primers were amplified, and this amplification served to estimate nucleated cell counts. The table came from immunoSEQ multiplex PCR; TCRdb's copy has only in-frame clones and leaves some out. The V and J calls and clone size are taken from that table; D and trimming were inferred from the DNA. In the table there are fewer than 150,000 clones, around four fifths of which are singletons. This sample is drawn from a study of blood T cell repertoires in COVID-19. Study summary: PBMCs, B-cell-depleted T cells, or T cells were the source of the cDNA or gDNA that made up the material.

The V gene's germline CDR1 is SQVTM and CDR2 ANQGSEA. This CDR3 region has 14 residues. V was clipped by 4 bases and J by 1 base, with 12 bases between them. The TCR originated in a man older than 75 with acute or convalescent COVID-19. The V call is TRBV29-1, the J call TRBJ2-3, with D hard to call. Input material: peripheral blood. The CDR3 DNA sequence: TGCAGCGTTGTTCGTATTTTTGGCACAGATACGCAGTATTTT. Amino acid sequence: CSVVRIFGTDTQYF.